The 27 T cell receptor beta chains presented below share a single source sample, sequenced in a study of blood T cell repertoires in COVID-19. Data came from immunoSEQ multiplex PCR; TCRdb stores just in-frame clones and leaves some out. The sample lists 200,000 to 300,000 clones, roughly nine tenths occurring once. Input material: PBMCs or T cells enriched from blood (not recorded which). The origin of the receptors is a woman aged 18-30 years who had recovered from COVID-19.

The rearrangement uses TRBV9 and TRBJ1-1; 7 bases are shared with TRBD1. Germline V lookup: CDR1 SGDLS, CDR2 YYNGEE. The CDR3 contains 17 residues. J was trimmed by 4 bases and V by 3 bases; bases with no gene match: 15. The CDR3 spells CASSGKRDRPWGTEAFF. The CDR3, as DNA: TGTGCCAGCAGCGGGAAAAGGGACAGACCCTGGGGCACTGAAGCTTTCTTT.

The chain uses TRBV30 and TRBJ2-5, with 9 bases lining up with TRBD1. The CDR3 consists of 15 residues. V trimming: 0 bases; J trimming: 5 bases; junction bases outside the gene matches: 7. Germline CDR1 reads GTSNPN; CDR2 reads SVGIG (reference sequence). The CDR3 DNA reads as TGTGCCTGGAGTGTCCCCGACAGGGGGGATGAGACCCAGTACTTC. Its protein is CAWSVPDRGDETQYF.

V is TRBV16 and J is TRBJ2-3; D is perhaps TRBD1 (6 bases). The CDR3 totals 16 residues. Trimming stripped 5 bases from V and 5 bases from J, with 20 bases between. Germline lookup yields CDR1 KGHSY and CDR2 FQNENV. The CDR3 protein is CASSDHQGPTRDTQYF. CDR3 nucleotide sequence: TGTGCCAGCAGCGACCACCAGGGGCCCACCCGAGATACGCAGTATTTT.

The chain uses TRBV15 and TRBJ1-2; D remains ambiguous. Germline assignment: CDR1 LNHNV and CDR2 YYDKDF (reference sequence). The V end was cut by 0 bases, the J end by 4 bases, with 9 bases between. The CDR3 has 14 amino acids. The CDR3 loop reads CATSRDDGGYGYTF. The CDR3 nucleotides are TGTGCCACCAGCAGAGACGACGGCGGCTATGGCTACACCTTC.

The chain uses TRBV7-2 and TRBJ1-1, with D uncertain. Between the trimmed V and J ends, which lost 7 bases and 4 bases, there was a span of 13 bases. In germline, CDR1 is SGHTA, CDR2 FQGNSA. This CDR3 spans 13 amino acids. This CDR3 reads CASTLAGGTEAFF. The CDR3 region has the DNA TGTGCCAGCACCCTAGCCGGTGGCACTGAAGCTTTCTTT.

V gene TRBV11-1 combines with J gene TRBJ2-5; 8 nucleotides line up with TRBD1. With 1 base clipped from V and 7 bases from J, the junction kept 5 bases outside the gene matches. Germline V gene sequence: CDR1 SGHAT, CDR2 FQDESV (reference sequence). The CDR3 spans 14 residues. The CDR3 loop is CASSLGNRGTTQYF. CDR3 DNA sequence: TGTGCCAGCAGCTTAGGGAACAGGGGGACGACCCAGTACTTC.

The chain uses TRBV9 and TRBJ2-4; D is perhaps TRBD1 (5 bases). The CDR3 spans 16 residues. Germline V gene lookup returns CDR1 SGDLS and CDR2 YYNGEE. The ends were cut back, 4 bases at V and 1 base at J, with 15 bases in the middle. The CDR3 loop is CASSPQGGYAKNIQYF. The CDR3 nucleotides read TGTGCCAGCAGCCCCCAGGGTGGGTATGCCAAAAACATTCAGTACTTC.

The sample holds a few counts of this clone. The V call is TRBV18, the J call TRBJ2-7; 11 nucleotides agree with TRBD2. The CDR3 has 16 amino acids. V dropped 3 bases and J dropped 2; count of bases not matched to a gene: 6. Germline V gives CDR1 KGHSH, CDR2 LQKENI. Written as DNA, the CDR3 is TGTGCCAGCTCACCCCCTACTAGCGGGAGTCCCTACGAGCAGTACTTC. Residues: CASSPPTSGSPYEQYF. Based on the CDR3 plus reference TRBV18 and TRBJ2-7, the full variable domain is NAGVMQNPRHLVRRRGQEARLRCSPMKGHSHVYWYRQLPEEGLKFMVYLQKENIIDESGMPKERFSAEFPKEGPSILRIQQVVRGDSAAYFCASSPPTSGSPYEQYFGPGTRLTVT.

The chain has TRBV7-7 and TRBJ2-5; 8 nucleotides line up with TRBD1. Germline values: CDR1 SSHAT, CDR2 FNYEAQ (reference sequence). The CDR3 consists of 17 residues. V shed 1 base, J shed 4 bases, and the junction held 11 bases outside the gene matches. For the CDR3, the DNA is TGTGCCAGCAGCTTAGGCAGGGGGCAACTATTTACAGAGACCCAGTACTTC. This sequence encodes CASSLGRGQLFTETQYF.

The chain is built from TRBV7-3 and TRBJ2-1; 7 positions agree with TRBD2. This CDR3 spans 14 amino acids. Germline loops: CDR1 SGHTA, CDR2 FQGTGA. V gave up 2 bases and J gave up 7 bases; unmatched junction bases: 5. Here the CDR3 DNA reads TGTGCCAGCAGCTTAGCGGGAGTCAGGAATGAGCAGTTCTTC. Its translation is CASSLAGVRNEQFF.

The rearrangement links TRBV2 to TRBJ2-5; D is perhaps TRBD1 (6 bases). Germline V gives CDR1 SNHLY, CDR2 FYNNEI. The germline V and J ends were trimmed by 6 bases and 4 bases, with 18 bases remaining between them. This CDR3 region has 15 residues. The DNA for the CDR3 is TGTGCCAGCAGGATGCTGGGGGCCCTTGGAGAGACCCAGTACTTC. Protein sequence: CASRMLGALGETQYF. Together with reference TRBV2 and TRBJ2-5, the CDR3 gives the full variable domain: EPEVTQTPSHQVTQMGQEVILRCVPISNHLYFYWYRQILGQKVEFLVSFYNNEISEKSEIFDDQFSVERPDGSNFTLKIRSTKLEDSAMYFCASRMLGALGETQYFGPGTRLLVL.

This sequence joins TRBV6-2 or TRBV6-3 and TRBJ2-7, with D possibly being TRBD1 (6 bases). CDR1 and CDR2 from the germline V gene are MNHEY and SVGEGT. Trimming pared 5 bases from V and 2 bases from J, leaving 22 bases between. The length of the CDR3 is 17 residues. The CDR3 bases are TGTGCCAGCAGTCATCCGCAGGGGTTTGGGTCCGCCTACGAGCAGTACTTC. Its protein is CASSHPQGFGSAYEQYF.

The gene calls are TRBV5-5 and TRBJ1-2, with a tentative D call TRBD1 (5 bases). Germline V gives CDR1 SGHKS, CDR2 YYEKEE (reference sequence). The CDR3 runs 15 residues. Deletions cut 0 bases from V and 4 bases from J, with 13 bases between. The CDR3 sequence: CASSLADRSPYGYTF. The CDR3 DNA is TGTGCCAGCAGCTTGGCAGACAGATCCCCCTATGGCTACACCTTC.

CDR3 amino acids: CASPKGEGLNEQFF. In nucleotides, the CDR3 is TGTGCCAGCCCCAAGGGGGAGGGCCTCAATGAGCAGTTCTTC. This chain connects TRBV2 to TRBJ2-1, with a tentative D call TRBD2 (7 bases). Germline V gene lookup returns CDR1 SNHLY and CDR2 FYNNEI. The CDR3 runs 14 residues. Trimming took off 8 bases at V and 6 bases at J, with 17 bases between the two ends.

The V and J genes are TRBV6-5 and TRBJ2-3; perhaps TRBD2 as D (5 bases). The CDR3 is 12 residues long. Looked up from germline, CDR1 is MNHEY and CDR2 is SVGAGI. V was cut by 8 bases and J by 0 bases, with 6 bases left in between. The CDR3 loop reads CASPGSTDTQYF. CDR3 sequence (DNA): TGTGCCAGCCCGGGGAGCACAGATACGCAGTATTTT.

The chain employs TRBV4-3 and TRBJ1-2, with D unresolved. V gave up 0 bases and J gave up 7 bases, with 15 bases separating them. The CDR3 is 15 amino acids. CDR1 and CDR2 (germline): LGHNA, YSLEER. In DNA form, the CDR3 reads TGCGCCAGCAGCCAAGAGTTCCCGGGATCGGGTGGCTACACCTTC. It encodes CASSQEFPGSGGYTF.

This chain connects TRBV11-2 to TRBJ1-2; maybe TRBD1 (6 bases). The CDR3 totals 13 residues. With 3 bases removed from V and 4 bases from J, the gap between germline ends came to 9 bases. Germline-derived CDR1 and CDR2 are SGHAT and FQNNGV. The CDR3 reads CASSLGGGYGYTF. CDR3 bases: TGTGCCAGCAGCTTGGGAGGGGGCTATGGCTACACCTTC.

V usage is TRBV2 and J usage is TRBJ2-5; 11 bases map to TRBD2. CDR1 SNHLY and CDR2 FYNNEI come from the germline V gene. This CDR3 region has 16 residues. After removal of 4 bases from V and 2 bases from J, the junction contained 6 bases not matched to a gene. The CDR3 DNA reads TGTGCCAGCAGTGCCCGACTAGCGGGGCTTCAAGAGACCCAGTACTTC. It specifies CASSARLAGLQETQYF.

The chain links TRBV3-1 (or the pseudogene TRBV3-2) to TRBJ1-1; 8 bases agree with TRBD1. The CDR3 has 14 residues. Germline trimming cut 6 bases from V and 3 bases from J; bases unmatched to any gene: 6. Germline CDR1 reads LGHDT; CDR2 reads YNNKEL (reference sequence). The DNA for the CDR3 is TGTGCCAGCAGTCAAAAGGACAGGGACACTGAAGCTTTCTTT. Amino acids: CASSQKDRDTEAFF.

The V gene is TRBV4-1, the J gene TRBJ2-1, with 8 positions matching TRBD1. With 4 bases clipped from V and 4 bases from J, the junction kept 9 bases outside the gene matches. Germline V gene data show CDR1 as MGHRA and CDR2 as YSYEKL. This CDR3 spans 16 amino acids. Here the CDR3 reads CASSLPNRDRYNEQFF. Written as DNA, the CDR3 is TGCGCCAGCAGCCTACCGAACCGGGACAGGTACAATGAGCAGTTCTTC.

There are many counts of this clone. The chain joins TRBV7-9 to TRBJ1-2, with TRBD1 matching over 7 bases. From germline, CDR1 is SEHNR and CDR2 FQNEAQ (reference sequence). This CDR3 comprises 13 residues. Trimming cost V 5 bases and J 6 bases; bases outside gene matches: 6. The CDR3 is CASSITGEDGYTF. The CDR3 DNA reads TGTGCCAGCAGCATAACAGGGGAGGATGGCTACACCTTC.

The chain carries TRBV14 and TRBJ1-1, with D tentatively TRBD1 (5 bases). The CDR3 length is 16 residues. V lost 4 bases, J lost 0 bases, and 15 bases lay in between. The germline V gene has CDR1 SGHDN and CDR2 FVKESK. The CDR3 region has the DNA TGTGCCAGCAGCCCCCGGGGAGGCAGGGTGAACACTGAAGCTTTCTTT. Translation: CASSPRGGRVNTEAFF.

This chain uses TRBV7-2 with TRBJ2-2, with D possibly TRBD2 on 5 matching bases. CDR3 length: 18 amino acids. The V and J ends lost 2 bases and 0 bases respectively, with 16 bases between them. CDR1 and CDR2 (germline): SGHTA, FQGNSA. The CDR3 here is CASSLIGGSVSNTGELFF. DNA for the CDR3: TGTGCCAGCAGCTTAATAGGAGGCTCCGTATCGAACACCGGGGAGCTGTTTTTT. The variable domain in full, completed from reference TRBV7-2 and TRBJ2-2, reads GAGVSQSPSNKVTEKGKDVELRCDPISGHTALYWYRQSLGQGLEFLIYFQGNSAPDKSGLPSDRFSAERTGGSVSTLTIQRTQQEDSAVYLCASSLIGGSVSNTGELFFGEGSRLTVL.

The CDR3 sequence is CASSLDRARGTDTQYF. As DNA, the CDR3 is TGTGCCAGCAGTTTAGACAGGGCCCGAGGCACAGATACGCAGTATTTT. The chain couples TRBV27 to TRBJ2-3; the match to TRBD1 covers 7 bases. The junction had 6 bases not matched to a gene; V was cut back by 2 bases and J by 1 base. Germline CDR1 is MNHEY and CDR2 is SMNVEV (reference sequence). This CDR3 has 16 residues.

The chain carries TRBV7-9 and TRBJ1-2; the D is unclear. Germline CDR1 SEHNR, CDR2 FQNEAQ (reference sequence). V shed 1 base and J shed 6 bases, with 9 bases lying between them. This CDR3 comprises 13 residues. CDR3 bases: TGTGCCAGCAGCTTAGAGGCGGTTCATGGCTACACCTTC. Protein sequence: CASSLEAVHGYTF.

This clone was counted once. The chain couples TRBV7-6 to TRBJ1-1; D possibly corresponds to TRBD1 (6 bases). The CDR3 is 13 residues long. Germline CDR1 SGHVS, CDR2 FNYEAQ. With 4 bases removed from V and 5 bases from J, the gap between germline ends came to 11 bases. CDR3 protein: CASSSGVVTEAFF. The DNA of the CDR3 is TGTGCCAGCAGCTCAGGGGTCGTTACTGAAGCTTTCTTT.

The rearrangement uses TRBV27 and TRBJ2-1; 7 nucleotides line up with TRBD2. Germline CDR1 MNHEY, CDR2 SMNVEV (reference sequence). J lost 0 bases, V lost 0 bases, and 8 bases had no gene match. The CDR3 runs to 18 residues. CDR3 nucleotides: TGTGCCAGCAGTTTATCGAGGAGGGAGGGGAGCTCCTACAATGAGCAGTTCTTC. Its protein product is CASSLSRREGSSYNEQFF.